This T cell receptor beta chain was sequenced in a study of blood T cell repertoires in COVID-19. Study overall: The origin of the acute and convalescent COVID-19 samples was the United States, Italy and Spain. Sample material is recorded as cDNA or gDNA derived from T cells, B-cell-depleted T cells, or PBMCs.

Original analysis: Amplified reference gene primers provided the basis for estimating nucleated cell counts. Sequencing was performed with immunoSEQ multiplex PCR; in TCRdb, only in-frame clones are kept and a portion is missing. V, J and clone size derive from that table, while D and trimming were established from the DNA sequence. Of 80,000 to 90,000 clones listed, roughly 87% are singletons. After removal of 4 bases from V and 8 bases from J, the junction contained 5 bases not matched to a gene. Germline V CDR1 and CDR2: SGHNT, YYREEE (reference sequence). This CDR3 is built from 13 residues. Sequencing input: peripheral blood. The V and J genes are TRBV5-4 and TRBJ2-2, with 7 positions matching TRBD1. The sequence was collected from a man between 60 and 75 years old with acute or convalescent COVID-19. The CDR3 bases are TGTGCCAGCAGCATAGACAGGGATGGGGAGCTGTTTTTT. Residues: CASSIDRDGELFF. Full variable domain (outside the CDR3, taken from reference TRBV5-4 and TRBJ2-2): ETGVTQSPTHLIKTRGQQVTLRCSSQSGHNTVSWYQQALGQGPQFIFQYYREEENGRGNFPPRFSGLQFPNYSSELNVNALELDDSALYLCASSIDRDGELFFGEGSRLTVL.